The 28 T cell receptor beta chains listed next were all sequenced from one sample in a study of T-cell memory formation after mild COVID-19 (dated by TCRdb to 2020 to 2022). Libraries came from 5' RACE. The instrument was an Illumina NovaSeq 6000. TCRdb trimmed the raw reads at Q25, called clones with MiXCR and kept productive beta chains. A single entry per CDR3 protein holds the most common genes and DNA from its merged rows. The table for this sample lists 450,000 to 650,000 distinct CDR3 sequences; roughly 22% of them were counted only once. The ten biggest clones cover 12% of the sample. The material sequenced was PBMCs or a T cell subset sorted from them (not recorded which). These receptors were taken from an adult woman who had mild COVID-19 (a few samples of this study predate the infection). The sample titles of this study are shuffled in the database, so cell type and time point are left out; the donor was told from shared clones.

This clonotype was picked up many times. This sequence joins TRBV18 and TRBJ2-1, with D possibly being TRBD1 (6 bases). V lost 2 bases and J 4 bases, leaving 9 bases between the germline ends. This CDR3 region has 14 residues. The germline V gene encodes CDR1 KGHSH and CDR2 LQKENI. In nucleotides, the CDR3 is TGTGCCAGCTCACCAGACAGGAAGTACAATGAGCAGTTCTTC. The encoded protein is CASSPDRKYNEQFF.

This clonotype came up many times. The chain carries TRBV4-1 and TRBJ2-1; 10 bases are a match to TRBD1. This CDR3 is 15 amino acids long. Germline loops: CDR1 MGHRA, CDR2 YSYEKL. J lost 6 bases, V lost 3 bases, and 5 bases had no gene match. CDR3 sequence (DNA): TGCGCCAGCAGCCACACCGGGACAGGGGTCAATGAGCAGTTCTTC. Protein: CASSHTGTGVNEQFF.

V is TRBV5-1 and J is TRBJ2-1; D is uncertain. V shed 0 bases and J shed 0 bases, with 7 bases lying between them. Per the germline V gene, CDR1 is SGHRS and CDR2 is YFSETQ. The CDR3 is made up of 15 amino acids. CDR3 amino acids: CASSLEVRSYNEQFF. CDR3 sequence (DNA): TGCGCCAGCAGCTTGGAGGTCCGCTCCTACAATGAGCAGTTCTTC.

The sample holds a few counts of this clonotype. The genes are TRBV4-3 and TRBJ2-4, with TRBD1 identical over 8 bases. This CDR3 comprises 17 residues. The junction had 8 bases not matched to a gene; V was cut back by 2 bases and J by 2 bases. The germline V gene encodes CDR1 LGHNA and CDR2 YSLEER. The DNA for the CDR3 is TGCGCCAGCAGCCAATCCGGGACAGGAGTCACCAAAAACATTCAGTACTTC. Amino acids: CASSQSGTGVTKNIQYF.

This clonotype came up a few times. V usage is TRBV2 and J usage is TRBJ2-3; a weak D match, TRBD2 (6 bases). The V end lost 6 bases, the J end lost 3 bases, and 13 bases lay between the germline ends. CDR3 size: 14 residues. CDR1 and CDR2 from the germline V gene are SNHLY and FYNNEI. In nucleotides, the CDR3 is TGTGCCAGCAGAGCGGGTTTAGCGACAGATACGCAGTATTTT. It codes for CASRAGLATDTQYF.

The rearrangement uses TRBV20-1 and TRBJ2-7; 8 nucleotides match TRBD1. CDR1 and CDR2 (germline): DFQATT, SNEGSKA (reference sequence). V lost 7 bases, J lost 3 bases, and 14 bases stayed unmatched. The CDR3 runs 15 residues. The CDR3 reads CSGTFPRTGNYEQYF. CDR3 coding DNA: TGCAGTGGCACGTTCCCCCGGACAGGGAACTACGAGCAGTACTTC.

The chain joins TRBV10-2 to TRBJ1-1; D uncertain. This CDR3 is 14 amino acids long. Trimming shortened V by 2 bases and J by 5 bases, and 12 bases separated the two germline ends. The germline gives CDR1 WSHSY, CDR2 SAAADI. The CDR3 nucleotides read TGCGCCAGCAGTGAGAACAGAGGCGTAACTGAAGCTTTCTTT. Translation: CASSENRGVTEAFF.

The chain has TRBV27 and TRBJ2-7, with D unclear. V was trimmed by 5 bases and J by 5 bases, leaving 16 bases between them. Germline V gene data show CDR1 as MNHEY and CDR2 as SMNVEV (reference sequence). The CDR3 length is 14 residues. DNA of the CDR3: TGTGCCAGCAGTCGGACGCCCGATGTCCACGAGCAGTACTTC. Translated: CASSRTPDVHEQYF.

The rearrangement uses TRBV25-1 and TRBJ2-2, with D possibly TRBD2 on 5 matching bases. Germline-derived CDR1 and CDR2 are MGHDK and SYGVNS. The ends were cut back, 2 bases at V and 0 bases at J, with 10 bases in the middle. The CDR3 runs 16 residues. Here the CDR3 DNA reads TGTGCCAGCAGTGAAATGCCCGGGGCGAACACCGGGGAGCTGTTTTTT. It codes for CASSEMPGANTGELFF. The variable domain in full, with the rest retrieved from reference TRBV25-1 and TRBJ2-2, is EADIYQTPRYLVIGTGKKITLECSQTMGHDKMYWYQQDPGMELHLIHYSYGVNSTEKGDLSSESTVSRIRTEHFPLTLESARPSHTSQYLCASSEMPGANTGELFFGEGSRLTVL.

This clonotype was detected only a few times. Here the CDR3 DNA reads TGTGCCATCAGTGAGCTGGCAGGGTCTAGAGATGAGCAGTTCTTC. This translates into CAISELAGSRDEQFF. The V gene is TRBV10-3, the J gene TRBJ2-1; TRBD1 is a possible D gene (5 bases). Germline CDR1 ENHRY, CDR2 SYGVKD. V dropped 2 bases and J dropped 8 bases, with 16 bases sitting between them. This CDR3 has 15 amino acids.

The chain employs TRBV9 and TRBJ2-7; 8 positions match TRBD2. The V segment lost 2 bases and the J segment 4 bases; nucleotides outside the gene matches: 8. CDR3 length: 15 residues. Per the germline V gene, CDR1 is SGDLS and CDR2 is YYNGEE. In DNA, the CDR3 is TGTGCCAGCAGCGTGAGTAGCGGGAATATGTACGAGCAGTACTTC. Encoded protein: CASSVSSGNMYEQYF.

This clonotype was observed a few times. This chain joins TRBV14 and TRBJ1-1; D gene uncertain. V was clipped by 3 bases and J by 4 bases, with 6 bases between them. Germline V gives CDR1 SGHDN, CDR2 FVKESK. This CDR3 contains 12 residues. The CDR3 reads CASSQRSTEAFF. CDR3 nucleotides: TGTGCCAGCAGCCAGCGTTCCACTGAAGCTTTCTTT.

The chain has TRBV4-1 and TRBJ2-6; D might be TRBD1 (6 bases). The CDR3 is made up of 20 amino acids. The V gene lost 3 bases and the J gene lost 0 bases, with 21 bases spanning the gap. CDR1 and CDR2 (germline): MGHRA, YSYEKL. In DNA, the CDR3 is TGCGCCAGCAGCCAGGAGGAATTGACAGGTGATTTCTCTGGGGCCAACGTCCTGACTTTC. Protein sequence: CASSQEELTGDFSGANVLTF.

The chain links TRBV11-3 to TRBJ2-1; D perhaps matches TRBD1 (6 bases). Trimming removed 2 bases at V and 0 bases at J, with 11 bases between. This CDR3 contains 16 residues. Germline V gene lookup returns CDR1 SGHNT and CDR2 YENEEA. The CDR3 coding sequence is TGTGCCAGCAGCTTAAGTCAGGGGAGCTCCTACAATGAGCAGTTCTTC. Its translation is CASSLSQGSSYNEQFF.

This rearrangement joins TRBV20-1 to TRBJ2-7; no firm D call. There are 11 residues in the CDR3. Per germline, CDR1 DFQATT and CDR2 SNEGSKA (reference sequence). Trimming took off 3 bases at V and 6 bases at J, with 9 bases between the two ends. This CDR3 is CSASSLGEQYF. The CDR3 DNA sequence: TGCAGTGCTAGTAGCCTCGGCGAGCAGTACTTC.

This clonotype was counted only a few times. V is TRBV29-1 and J is TRBJ2-1, with 9 nucleotides matching TRBD2. Germline assignment: CDR1 SQVTM and CDR2 ANQGSEA. V shed 7 bases and J 8 bases; nucleotides not matched to a gene: 6. CDR3 length: 12 amino acids. CDR3 DNA sequence: TGCAGCGCCTTAGCGGGAGCGTATGAGCAGTTCTTC. Its translation is CSALAGAYEQFF.

This clonotype was counted a few times. V is TRBV15 and J is TRBJ2-5; D gene unclear. Germline values: CDR1 LNHNV, CDR2 YYDKDF (reference sequence). The CDR3 spans 13 residues. V lost 5 bases and J 8 bases, leaving 15 bases between the germline ends. CDR3 amino acids: CATSGDNLFTQYF. The CDR3 bases are TGTGCCACCAGCGGCGACAACTTATTTACCCAGTACTTC.

This clonotype was detected only a few times. The rearrangement links TRBV21-1 to TRBJ1-5. TRBV21-1 is designated a pseudogene. The CDR3 is 13 residues long. CDR3 in amino acids: CARNRATNQPQHF. The CDR3 bases are TGTGCCAGAAATCGGGCTACCAATCAGCCCCAGCATTTT.

The genes are TRBV7-7 and TRBJ2-5, with a tentative D call TRBD2 (6 bases). V lost 5 bases and J 5 bases, leaving 18 bases between the germline ends. This CDR3 is 15 amino acids long. Per germline, CDR1 SSHAT and CDR2 FNYEAQ (reference sequence). The CDR3 bases are TGTGCCAGCAGCCCCCTTTTGTCGGGGGTGGAGACCCAGTACTTC. Its protein product is CASSPLLSGVETQYF.

This clonotype has a count of ten or more. The chain uses TRBV20-1 and TRBJ2-7; TRBD1 aligns across 9 bases. CDR1 DFQATT and CDR2 SNEGSKA come from the germline V gene (reference sequence). V lost 6 bases, J lost 3 bases, and 3 bases stayed unmatched. CDR3 length: 12 amino acids. DNA of the CDR3: TGCAGTGCCCGGACAGGGGACTACGAGCAGTACTTC. Residues: CSARTGDYEQYF.

The V gene is TRBV4-3, the J gene TRBJ2-7; 10 bases line up with TRBD2. Germline loops: CDR1 LGHNA, CDR2 YSLEER. V shed 1 base, J shed 2 bases, and the junction held 5 bases outside the gene matches. The CDR3 runs to 16 residues. The CDR3 reads CASSQVSGRSPYEQYF. The CDR3 nucleotides are TGCGCCAGCAGCCAAGTTAGCGGGAGGTCGCCCTACGAGCAGTACTTC.

The rearrangement uses TRBV7-2 and TRBJ2-7; 8 nucleotides match TRBD1. The CDR3 is 15 amino acids. Losses at the gene ends were 6 bases for V and 2 bases for J; bases not matched to a gene: 9. CDR1 SGHTA and CDR2 FQGNSA come from the germline V gene. The CDR3 sequence: CASRATGGGTYEQYF. The CDR3 DNA reads TGTGCCAGCAGAGCCACAGGGGGTGGAACCTACGAGCAGTACTTC.

This clonotype has only a few counts. This sequence joins TRBV12-3 or TRBV12-4 and TRBJ1-3; no reliable D call. The ends were cut back, 7 bases at V and 0 bases at J, with 7 bases in the middle. This CDR3 has 13 amino acids. The CDR3 sequence: CASIFSSGNTIYF. For the CDR3, the DNA is TGTGCCAGCATTTTCAGCTCTGGAAACACCATATATTTT.

This clonotype has only a few counts. The chain carries TRBV6-6 and TRBJ1-2; TRBD1 matches at 7 bases. Germline loops: CDR1 MNHNY, CDR2 SVGAGI (reference sequence). This CDR3 is built from 13 residues. The J segment lost 4 bases and the V segment lost 6 bases, leaving 5 bases of the junction unmatched. The CDR3 sequence: CASREGTVYGYTF. The CDR3 region has the DNA TGTGCCAGCAGAGAGGGGACAGTCTATGGCTACACCTTC.

This clonotype was seen a handful of times. V and J are TRBV29-1 and TRBJ1-5, with 11 bases aligning to TRBD1. The CDR3 runs to 13 residues. J lost 5 bases, V lost 6 bases, and 3 bases had no gene match. Per the germline V gene, CDR1 is SQVTM and CDR2 is ANQGSEA. As DNA, the CDR3 is TGCAGCGTCGGACAGGGGGCAGATCAGCCCCAGCATTTT. As protein: CSVGQGADQPQHF.

V gene TRBV6-5 combines with J gene TRBJ2-3; 8 bases agree with TRBD1. Trimming took 2 bases from V and 4 from J; bases not matched to a gene: 11. Germline V CDR1 and CDR2: MNHEY, SVGAGI. This CDR3 region has 17 residues. CDR3 amino acids: CASSYGTRDRWSDTQYF. CDR3 in DNA: TGTGCCAGCAGTTACGGGACTCGGGACAGGTGGTCAGATACGCAGTATTTT.

The CDR3 is CASSATLETGTSGHTYEQYF. The CDR3 bases are TGTGCCAGCAGTGCCACTCTCGAAACCGGGACTAGCGGGCATACCTACGAGCAGTACTTC. This chain links TRBV6-4 with TRBJ2-7; 12 nucleotides match TRBD2. CDR1 and CDR2 (germline): MRHNA, SNTAGT. After removal of 4 bases from V and 2 bases from J, the junction contained 18 bases not matched to a gene. This CDR3 spans 20 amino acids.

This clonotype was found a few times. V gene TRBV4-2 combines with J gene TRBJ2-3; D call uncertain. The CDR3 is 12 residues long. V lost 0 bases, J lost 7 bases, and 5 bases lay in between. Germline V gene sequence: CDR1 LGHNA, CDR2 YNFKEQ. CDR3 sequence (DNA): TGTGCCAGCAGCCAAGATCACCATACGCAGTATTTT. Translation gives CASSQDHHTQYF.